This T cell receptor beta chain appears in the sequencing data of a study of T cells in Graves' hyperthyroidism and ophthalmopathy. Overall study results and limits: The model identified upcoming ophthalmopathy a median approximately six months ahead of onset.

This clonotype has just a few counts. Its antigen is unknown. Germline V lookup: CDR1 SGDLS, CDR2 YYNGEE. The CDR3 extends over 15 amino acids. The ends were cut back, 8 bases at V and 0 bases at J, with 15 bases in the middle. From RNA transcripts, TCR beta CDR3 regions were amplified. First-round RT-PCR with HTBI primers amplified the TCR CDR3 region. MiXCR was run by TCRdb on the multiplex PCR reads, yielding one entry per CDR3 protein. The sample consists of approximately 600,000 distinct CDR3 sequences, roughly 15% of them appearing once. Sequenced material: blood. This sequence originates from a woman aged 25-40 years with Graves' hyperthyroidism. V is TRBV9 and J is TRBJ1-5; D not resolved. CDR3 DNA sequence: TGTGCCAGGATCGACATTACTAATAGCAATCAGCCCCAGCATTTT. This translates into CARIDITNSNQPQHF.